Included here is one TCR beta chain sequence, with context. The source of the sample is a study of blood T cell repertoires in COVID-19. Study-wide background: Acute and convalescent COVID-19 samples came from the United States, Italy and Spain.

The table came from immunoSEQ multiplex PCR; TCRdb's copy has only in-frame clones and leaves some out. This sample has 200,000 to 250,000 clones, with around 80% found just once. Per germline, CDR1 GTSNPN and CDR2 SVGIG (reference sequence). Germline trimming cut 0 bases from V and 3 bases from J; bases unmatched to any gene: 1. The CDR3 has 14 amino acids. The source material was peripheral blood. The sequence was collected from a woman aged 70 to 79 with acute or convalescent COVID-19. This chain uses TRBV30 with TRBJ1-3; 8 nucleotides line up with TRBD1. CDR3 loop: CAWSVTGVGNTIYF. The CDR3 nucleotides read TGTGCCTGGAGTGTGACAGGGGTTGGAAACACCATATATTTT. The full variable domain, completed using reference TRBV30 and TRBJ1-3, is SQTIHQWPATLVQPVGSPLSLECTVEGTSNPNLYWYRQAAGRGLQLLFYSVGIGQISSEVPQNLSASRPQDRQFILSSKKLLLSDSGFYLCAWSVTGVGNTIYFGEGSWLTVV.